The rows below give T cell receptor beta chains drawn from one sample of a study of spatial heterogeneity in lung cancer. TCRdb fed the 5' RACE reads into MiXCR, producing one record per CDR3 protein. The data show some 21,000 distinct CDR3 sequences, under 7.5% seen once. The specimen was lung tumor tissue, collected at surgery. Receptor source: a male donor with early-stage non-small cell lung cancer. Each CDR3 is given with its conserved first and last residue. Each record gives: CDR3 DNA, CDR3 protein, clone size, CDR3 length, D gene, J gene, V gene. The D gene is left open where the match is weak. Size tells how often a clone was seen (once, few, many) or the class of an expanded clone, and some rows leave it out.

cdr3_nt: TGTGCCAGCAGTCCACCCGGGAGCCCAAGGAAGTTTTTT
cdr3_aa: CASSPPGSPRKFF
clone_size: many
cdr3_length: 13
d_call: -
j_call: TRBJ1-4
v_call: TRBV6-5

cdr3_nt: TGTGCCAGCAGCTTCAGCGGGAATGAGCAGTTCTTC
cdr3_aa: CASSFSGNEQFF
clone_size: many
cdr3_length: 12
d_call: -
j_call: TRBJ2-1
v_call: TRBV7-6

cdr3_nt: TGCGCCAGCACCCCCTGGACAGGGGGCGGCTATGGCTACACCTTC
cdr3_aa: CASTPWTGGGYGYTF
clone_size: many
cdr3_length: 15
d_call: TRBD1
j_call: TRBJ1-2
v_call: TRBV5-1

cdr3_nt: TGTGCCAGCAGCTTAGATGGGCGAGACGAAGAGACCCAGTACTTC
cdr3_aa: CASSLDGRDEETQYF
clone_size: few
cdr3_length: 15
d_call: -
j_call: TRBJ2-5
v_call: TRBV7-2

cdr3_nt: TGTGCCAGCAGCTTCGGGGGGCCCGGGACAGATACGCAGTATTTT
cdr3_aa: CASSFGGPGTDTQYF
clone_size: many
cdr3_length: 15
d_call: -
j_call: TRBJ2-3
v_call: TRBV7-9

cdr3_nt: TGCGCCAGCAGCCAAGCAGCCTACCAAGCTTGGGGCACTGAAGCTTTCTTT
cdr3_aa: CASSQAAYQAWGTEAFF
clone_size: many
cdr3_length: 17
d_call: -
j_call: TRBJ1-1
v_call: TRBV4-3

cdr3_nt: TGTGCCAGCAGTTTGGGGGCCGGCGGTGAGACCCAGTACTTC
cdr3_aa: CASSLGAGGETQYF
clone_size: many
cdr3_length: 14
d_call: -
j_call: TRBJ2-5
v_call: TRBV7-3

cdr3_nt: TGCAGCGTCCGGACAGGGGAAGATTCACCCCTCCACTTT
cdr3_aa: CSVRTGEDSPLHF
clone_size: many
cdr3_length: 13
d_call: TRBD1
j_call: TRBJ1-6
v_call: TRBV29-1

cdr3_nt: TGTGCCAGCAGCGTAGGACAGCAAGAGACCCAGTACTTC
cdr3_aa: CASSVGQQETQYF
clone_size: many
cdr3_length: 13
d_call: -
j_call: TRBJ2-5
v_call: TRBV9

cdr3_nt: TGTGCCAGCAGCTTAGTGTCTAGCGGGCAGTACTTC
cdr3_aa: CASSLVSSGQYF
clone_size: many
cdr3_length: 12
d_call: TRBD2
j_call: TRBJ2-7
v_call: TRBV7-2

cdr3_nt: TGTACCAGCAGTTTATCGCGCAGGGATAAGGAGACCCAGTACTTC
cdr3_aa: CTSSLSRRDKETQYF
clone_size: -
cdr3_length: 15
d_call: -
j_call: TRBJ2-5
v_call: TRBV28

cdr3_nt: TGTGCCAACTCCGACAGGGTTAACTCCTACGAGCAGTACTTC
cdr3_aa: CANSDRVNSYEQYF
clone_size: many
cdr3_length: 14
d_call: TRBD1
j_call: TRBJ2-7
v_call: TRBV28

cdr3_nt: TGTGCCAGCAGGGAGTTCTGGAGCAATCAGCCCCAGCATTTT
cdr3_aa: CASREFWSNQPQHF
clone_size: few
cdr3_length: 14
d_call: -
j_call: TRBJ1-5
v_call: TRBV6-1

cdr3_nt: TGTGCCAGCAGCGACGGACAGAATTCACCCCTCCACTTT
cdr3_aa: CASSDGQNSPLHF
clone_size: medium-sized
cdr3_length: 13
d_call: -
j_call: TRBJ1-6
v_call: TRBV7-9

cdr3_nt: TGTGCCAGTCGTACTAGCGGGAGGTGGGGCTCCTACAATGAGCAGTTCTTC
cdr3_aa: CASRTSGRWGSYNEQFF
clone_size: few
cdr3_length: 17
d_call: TRBD2
j_call: TRBJ2-1
v_call: TRBV6-6

cdr3_nt: TGTGCCAGCAGCTTAGGTCCCACAGGGGGCGAGGATGAAAAACTGTTTTTT
cdr3_aa: CASSLGPTGGEDEKLFF
clone_size: medium-sized
cdr3_length: 17
d_call: TRBD1
j_call: TRBJ1-4
v_call: TRBV7-8

cdr3_nt: TGTGCCAGCAGCCCCCGCCAGGGGAATACCGGGGAGCTGTTTTTT
cdr3_aa: CASSPRQGNTGELFF
clone_size: many
cdr3_length: 15
d_call: -
j_call: TRBJ2-2
v_call: TRBV3-1

cdr3_nt: TGTGCCAGCAGCTTTGGGCAGGGAGGTGTCAATGAGCAGTTCTTC
cdr3_aa: CASSFGQGGVNEQFF
clone_size: medium-sized
cdr3_length: 15
d_call: -
j_call: TRBJ2-1
v_call: TRBV7-3

cdr3_nt: TGCAGCGCTCTGACTAGCGGGAGCAACGAGCAGTACTTC
cdr3_aa: CSALTSGSNEQYF
clone_size: many
cdr3_length: 13
d_call: TRBD2
j_call: TRBJ2-7
v_call: TRBV29-1

cdr3_nt: TGTGCCAGCAGCCGGGACAGCCACAATGAGCAGTTCTTC
cdr3_aa: CASSRDSHNEQFF
clone_size: many
cdr3_length: 13
d_call: TRBD1
j_call: TRBJ2-1
v_call: TRBV7-2

cdr3_nt: TGTGCCAGCAACCCCCCCGGGCAGGTCGACGAGCAGTACTTC
cdr3_aa: CASNPPGQVDEQYF
clone_size: -
cdr3_length: 14
d_call: -
j_call: TRBJ2-7
v_call: TRBV27

cdr3_nt: TGTGCCAGCACTACGGGGGGGGGCAGCACAGATACGCAGTATTTT
cdr3_aa: CASTTGGGSTDTQYF
clone_size: many
cdr3_length: 15
d_call: TRBD2
j_call: TRBJ2-3
v_call: TRBV7-2

cdr3_nt: TGTGCCAGCAGTGAAGTACGGGAATACACTGAAGCTTTCTTT
cdr3_aa: CASSEVREYTEAFF
clone_size: many
cdr3_length: 14
d_call: -
j_call: TRBJ1-1
v_call: TRBV6-1

cdr3_nt: TGTGCCAGTAGTTCAAGGGGCATAGGAAACATTCAGTACTTC
cdr3_aa: CASSSRGIGNIQYF
clone_size: many
cdr3_length: 14
d_call: -
j_call: TRBJ2-4
v_call: TRBV19

cdr3_nt: TGTGCCAGCAGCAAAGGAGCGGAGGACACTGAAGCTTTCTTT
cdr3_aa: CASSKGAEDTEAFF
clone_size: few
cdr3_length: 14
d_call: -
j_call: TRBJ1-1
v_call: TRBV21-1

cdr3_nt: TGTGCCAGCAGTTTAGTGCTAGCCTCCTACAATGAGCAGTTCTTC
cdr3_aa: CASSLVLASYNEQFF
clone_size: many
cdr3_length: 15
d_call: -
j_call: TRBJ2-1
v_call: TRBV28

cdr3_nt: TGTGCCAGCGGACGGACTAGCTCCCAAGAGACCCAGTACTTC
cdr3_aa: CASGRTSSQETQYF
clone_size: many
cdr3_length: 14
d_call: TRBD2
j_call: TRBJ2-5
v_call: TRBV27

cdr3_nt: TGTGCCAGCTTAGCAGGGGCCGGAAACTCTGGGGCCAACGTCCTGACTTTC
cdr3_aa: CASLAGAGNSGANVLTF
clone_size: many
cdr3_length: 17
d_call: -
j_call: TRBJ2-6
v_call: TRBV2

cdr3_nt: TGTGCCAGCAGTTTAGGGGGCTCTAGCACAGATACGCAGTATTTT
cdr3_aa: CASSLGGSSTDTQYF
clone_size: many
cdr3_length: 15
d_call: -
j_call: TRBJ2-3
v_call: TRBV28

cdr3_nt: TGTGCCAGCAGACTCACAGGTCAGCCCCAGCATTTT
cdr3_aa: CASRLTGQPQHF
clone_size: many
cdr3_length: 12
d_call: -
j_call: TRBJ1-5
v_call: TRBV2

cdr3_nt: TGCAGTGCTAGAGGAGGGATTGGACAGGGCGATCAGCCCCAGCATTTT
cdr3_aa: CSARGGIGQGDQPQHF
clone_size: many
cdr3_length: 16
d_call: TRBD1
j_call: TRBJ1-5
v_call: TRBV20-1

cdr3_nt: TGTGCCAGCAGCGAACGGACAGGGAGCTCCTACGAGCAGTACTTC
cdr3_aa: CASSERTGSSYEQYF
clone_size: many
cdr3_length: 15
d_call: TRBD1
j_call: TRBJ2-7
v_call: TRBV3-1

cdr3_nt: TGCAGTGCTAGAGTCCCCCCAGGGTTGACGAACGAGCAGTACTTC
cdr3_aa: CSARVPPGLTNEQYF
clone_size: few
cdr3_length: 15
d_call: -
j_call: TRBJ2-7
v_call: TRBV20-1

cdr3_nt: TGTGCCAGCAGCTTTCCCAGGGGCGAGCAGTACTTC
cdr3_aa: CASSFPRGEQYF
clone_size: few
cdr3_length: 12
d_call: -
j_call: TRBJ2-7
v_call: TRBV7-2

cdr3_nt: TGCGCCAGCAGCCAAGCTAAGCGGGATACAGATACGCAGTATTTT
cdr3_aa: CASSQAKRDTDTQYF
clone_size: many
cdr3_length: 15
d_call: TRBD2
j_call: TRBJ2-3
v_call: TRBV4-3

cdr3_nt: TGTGCCAGCAGCTTAGTAGAGACCCAGTACTTC
cdr3_aa: CASSLVETQYF
clone_size: many
cdr3_length: 11
d_call: -
j_call: TRBJ2-5
v_call: TRBV7-2

cdr3_nt: TGTGCCAGCAGCGGACGATACACAGATACGCAGTATTTT
cdr3_aa: CASSGRYTDTQYF
clone_size: many
cdr3_length: 13
d_call: -
j_call: TRBJ2-3
v_call: TRBV9

cdr3_nt: TGTGCCAGCGGGACTAGCGTCCATCGAGATACGCAGTATTTT
cdr3_aa: CASGTSVHRDTQYF
clone_size: -
cdr3_length: 14
d_call: TRBD2
j_call: TRBJ2-3
v_call: TRBV6-2/TRBV6-3

cdr3_nt: TGTGCCAGCAGCTTCGGGTACGCTAATGAAAAACTGTTTTTT
cdr3_aa: CASSFGYANEKLFF
clone_size: -
cdr3_length: 14
d_call: -
j_call: TRBJ1-4
v_call: TRBV7-2

cdr3_nt: TGTGCCAGCAGTAGGTCCGCAGGGTACTCCGAGCAGTACTTC
cdr3_aa: CASSRSAGYSEQYF
clone_size: -
cdr3_length: 14
d_call: -
j_call: TRBJ2-7
v_call: TRBV6-6

cdr3_nt: TGTGCCAGCAGTCAAGAGACCCAGTACTTC
cdr3_aa: CASSQETQYF
clone_size: many
cdr3_length: 10
d_call: -
j_call: TRBJ2-5
v_call: TRBV28

cdr3_nt: TGTGCCAGCAGCCAGGCTCAGTGGAATCAGCCCCAGCATTTT
cdr3_aa: CASSQAQWNQPQHF
clone_size: few
cdr3_length: 14
d_call: -
j_call: TRBJ1-5
v_call: TRBV3-1

cdr3_nt: TGTGCCAGCAGCCTAGCGGGGGGCCGTGGTACGCAGTATTTT
cdr3_aa: CASSLAGGRGTQYF
clone_size: many
cdr3_length: 14
d_call: TRBD2
j_call: TRBJ2-3
v_call: TRBV14

cdr3_nt: TGCAGTGCTAGGCCCCTTACTAGCGTCGGCACAGATACGCAGTATTTT
cdr3_aa: CSARPLTSVGTDTQYF
clone_size: few
cdr3_length: 16
d_call: TRBD2
j_call: TRBJ2-3
v_call: TRBV20-1

cdr3_nt: TGTGCCAGCAGCTTAGGGTCAGGCACCTGGAACACTGAAGCTTTCTTT
cdr3_aa: CASSLGSGTWNTEAFF
clone_size: many
cdr3_length: 16
d_call: -
j_call: TRBJ1-1
v_call: TRBV7-8

cdr3_nt: TGCAGTGCTAGAGATCGAACAGATAATCAGCCCCAGCATTTT
cdr3_aa: CSARDRTDNQPQHF
clone_size: -
cdr3_length: 14
d_call: -
j_call: TRBJ1-5
v_call: TRBV20-1